This T cell receptor (beta chain) was found in a study of metastatic and nonmetastatic thyroid tumors. Whole-study context: Across peripheral blood and tumor or nodule tissue samples taken from malignant and benign thyroid patients, the repertoires were compared with one another.

Authors' processing steps: CDR3 was compared across clinicopathological groups, and the resulting differences were used to build a distant-metastasis classifier for papillary thyroid cancer. Using MiXCR, TCRdb reanalyzed the PCR reads. The V and J calls were not made by the authors but by TCRdb's processing. The sample includes approximately 35,000 clones, under 40% seen only once; the top ten take 15% to 20%. Germline-derived CDR1 and CDR2 are SGHAT and FQNNGV. The CDR3 has 14 residues. With 6 bases removed from V and 0 bases from J, the gap between germline ends came to 9 bases. Thyroid surgery had not been preceded by any treatment in any patient.

The sequenced sample consisted of tumor tissue. This TCR came from a female donor with papillary thyroid cancer or a benign thyroid nodule (not recorded which). Some clones in this sample may be carry-over from other donors' samples. The chain is built from TRBV11-2 and TRBJ2-1; D is ambiguous. The DNA for the CDR3 is TGTGCCAGCAGAAGTGGTAGCTCCTACAATGAGCAGTTCTTC. This gives the protein CASRSGSSYNEQFF. The full variable domain, rest sourced from reference TRBV11-2 and TRBJ2-1, is EAGVAQSPRYKIIEKRQSVAFWCNPISGHATLYWYQQILGQGPKLLIQFQNNGVVDDSQLPKDRFSAERLKGVDSTLKIQPAKLEDSAVYLCASRSGSSYNEQFFGPGTRLTVL.